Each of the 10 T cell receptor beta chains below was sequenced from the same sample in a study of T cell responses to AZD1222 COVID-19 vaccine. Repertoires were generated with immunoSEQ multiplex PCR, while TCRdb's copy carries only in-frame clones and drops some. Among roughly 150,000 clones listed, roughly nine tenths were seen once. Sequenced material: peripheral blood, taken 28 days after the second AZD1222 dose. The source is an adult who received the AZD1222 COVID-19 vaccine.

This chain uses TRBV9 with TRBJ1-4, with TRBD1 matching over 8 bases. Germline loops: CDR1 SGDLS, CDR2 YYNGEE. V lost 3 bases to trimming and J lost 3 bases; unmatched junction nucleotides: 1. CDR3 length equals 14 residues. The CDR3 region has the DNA TGTGCCAGCAGCGCGGGACAGGCTAATGAAAAACTGTTTTTT. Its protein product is CASSAGQANEKLFF.

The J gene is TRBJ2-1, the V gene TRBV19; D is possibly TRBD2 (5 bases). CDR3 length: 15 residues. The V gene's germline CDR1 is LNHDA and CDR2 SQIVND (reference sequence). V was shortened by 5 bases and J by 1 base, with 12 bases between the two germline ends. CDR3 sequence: CASSLRTGSYNEQFF. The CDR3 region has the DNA TGTGCCAGTAGTCTCCGGACGGGATCCTACAATGAGCAGTTCTTC. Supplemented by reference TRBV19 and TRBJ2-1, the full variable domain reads DGGITQSPKYLFRKEGQNVTLSCEQNLNHDAMYWYRQDPGQGLRLIYYSQIVNDFQKGDIAEGYSVSREKKESFPLTVTSAQKNPTAFYLCASSLRTGSYNEQFFGPGTRLTVL.

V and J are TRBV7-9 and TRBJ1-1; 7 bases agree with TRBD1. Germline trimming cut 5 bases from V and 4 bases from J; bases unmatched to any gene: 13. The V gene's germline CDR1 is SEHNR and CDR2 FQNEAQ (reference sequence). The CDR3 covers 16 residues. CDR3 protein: CASSISTGTIPTEAFF. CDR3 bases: TGTGCCAGCAGCATCTCGACAGGGACGATTCCCACTGAAGCTTTCTTT.

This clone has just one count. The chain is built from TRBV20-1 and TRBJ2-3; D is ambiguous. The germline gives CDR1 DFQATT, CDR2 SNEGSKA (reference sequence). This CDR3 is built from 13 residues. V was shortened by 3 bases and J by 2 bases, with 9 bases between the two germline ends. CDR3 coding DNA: TGCAGTGCTAGTTGGCAGACCACAGATACGCAGTATTTT. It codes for CSASWQTTDTQYF.

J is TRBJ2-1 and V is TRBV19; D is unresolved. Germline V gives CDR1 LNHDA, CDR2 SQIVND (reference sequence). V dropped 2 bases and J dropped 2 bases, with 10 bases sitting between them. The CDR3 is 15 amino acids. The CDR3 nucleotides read TGTGCCAGTAGTATAAGCCGGAAAACCTACAATGAGCAGTTCTTC. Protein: CASSISRKTYNEQFF. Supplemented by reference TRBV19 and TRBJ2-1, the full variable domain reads DGGITQSPKYLFRKEGQNVTLSCEQNLNHDAMYWYRQDPGQGLRLIYYSQIVNDFQKGDIAEGYSVSREKKESFPLTVTSAQKNPTAFYLCASSISRKTYNEQFFGPGTRLTVL.

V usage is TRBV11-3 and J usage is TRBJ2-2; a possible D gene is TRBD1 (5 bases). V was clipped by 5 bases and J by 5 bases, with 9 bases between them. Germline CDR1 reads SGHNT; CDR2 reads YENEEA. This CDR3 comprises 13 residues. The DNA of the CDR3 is TGTGCCAGCAGCACAGCAGGGACCGGGGAGCTGTTTTTT. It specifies CASSTAGTGELFF.

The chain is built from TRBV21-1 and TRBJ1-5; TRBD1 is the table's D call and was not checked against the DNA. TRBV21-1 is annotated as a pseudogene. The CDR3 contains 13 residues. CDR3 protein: CASSRQNNQPQHF. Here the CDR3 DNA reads TGTGCCAGCAGTCGACAGAACAATCAGCCCCAGCATTTT.

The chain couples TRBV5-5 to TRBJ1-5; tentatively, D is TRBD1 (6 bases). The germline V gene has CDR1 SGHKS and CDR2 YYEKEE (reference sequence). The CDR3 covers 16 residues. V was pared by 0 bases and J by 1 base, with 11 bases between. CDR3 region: CASSLDWTASNQPQHF. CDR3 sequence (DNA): TGTGCCAGCAGCTTGGATTGGACAGCCAGCAATCAGCCCCAGCATTTT.

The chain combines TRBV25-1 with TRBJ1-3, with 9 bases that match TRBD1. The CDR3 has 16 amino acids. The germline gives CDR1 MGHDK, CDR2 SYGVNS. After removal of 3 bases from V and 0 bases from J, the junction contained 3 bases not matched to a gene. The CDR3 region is CASSDWGQGSGNTIYF. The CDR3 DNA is TGTGCCAGCAGTGATTGGGGACAGGGCTCTGGAAACACCATATATTTT. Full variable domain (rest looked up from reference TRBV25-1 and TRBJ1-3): EADIYQTPRYLVIGTGKKITLECSQTMGHDKMYWYQQDPGMELHLIHYSYGVNSTEKGDLSSESTVSRIRTEHFPLTLESARPSHTSQYLCASSDWGQGSGNTIYFGEGSWLTVV.

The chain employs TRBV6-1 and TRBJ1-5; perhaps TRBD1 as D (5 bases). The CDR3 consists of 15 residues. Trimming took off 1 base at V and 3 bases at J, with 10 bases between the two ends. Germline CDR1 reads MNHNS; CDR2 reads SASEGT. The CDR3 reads CASSEDQGFNQPQHF. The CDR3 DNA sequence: TGTGCCAGCAGTGAAGACCAGGGCTTCAATCAGCCCCAGCATTTT.